This TCR beta chain was sequenced for a study of graft-versus-host responses after intestinal transplantation. Profiled with immunoSEQ multiplex PCR; TCRdb holds only in-frame clones, not every one. Of nearly 9,500 clones in the sample, 33% are singletons; the top ten hold just over 3%. This clone has a handful of counts. From germline, CDR1 is SGHTA and CDR2 FQGNSA. The CDR3 has 17 residues. V dropped 1 base and J dropped 2; count of bases not matched to a gene: 8. Some 200,000 CFSE-labeled responder cells were plated with some 200,000 irradiated, violet-dye-labeled stimulator cells. Proliferating CFSE-low CD3+CD4+ and CD3+CD8+ responders were sorted after the reaction. Study results and limitations: Allografts of one patient group, those with graft-donor T cell macrochimerism, had high graft-versus-host to host-versus-graft clonal ratios.

The sample was alloreactive CD8+ T cells from a mixed lymphocyte reaction culture, taken before transplantation. Subset given: CFSE-low proliferating T cells sorted from approximately six-day pre-transplant mixed lymphocyte reaction (GvH or HvG direction). The rearrangement joins TRBV7-2 to TRBJ2-4; TRBD2 agrees at 7 bases. The source is a human patient who was an organ donor for intestinal transplantation. The DNA for the CDR3 is TGTGCCAGCAGCTTAGTGGGGGGGAGGGCCCCCAAAAACATTCAGTACTTC. Encoded protein: CASSLVGGRAPKNIQYF.